This T cell receptor beta chain was captured by sequencing in a study of CD8+ T cells in alopecia areata. Germline V gene sequence: CDR1 SGHRS, CDR2 YFSETQ. V dropped 0 bases and J dropped 1 base, with 4 bases sitting between them. The CDR3 has 13 amino acids. The table lists this clone with a count of one. TCR sequencing used cDNA made by reverse transcription of extracted RNA. Sequencing used immunoSEQ multiplex PCR; TCRdb keeps in-frame clones, though not all of them. The table includes some 150,000 clones, about 60% detected once. The material sequenced was CD4+ T cells sorted from blood, taken at week 0. The chain recombines TRBV5-1 with TRBJ1-2; no clear D. This clonotype originated in a human donor with alopecia areata. In DNA form, the CDR3 reads TGCGCCAGCAGCTTGGGGGATAACTATGGCTACACCTTC. Residues: CASSLGDNYGYTF.